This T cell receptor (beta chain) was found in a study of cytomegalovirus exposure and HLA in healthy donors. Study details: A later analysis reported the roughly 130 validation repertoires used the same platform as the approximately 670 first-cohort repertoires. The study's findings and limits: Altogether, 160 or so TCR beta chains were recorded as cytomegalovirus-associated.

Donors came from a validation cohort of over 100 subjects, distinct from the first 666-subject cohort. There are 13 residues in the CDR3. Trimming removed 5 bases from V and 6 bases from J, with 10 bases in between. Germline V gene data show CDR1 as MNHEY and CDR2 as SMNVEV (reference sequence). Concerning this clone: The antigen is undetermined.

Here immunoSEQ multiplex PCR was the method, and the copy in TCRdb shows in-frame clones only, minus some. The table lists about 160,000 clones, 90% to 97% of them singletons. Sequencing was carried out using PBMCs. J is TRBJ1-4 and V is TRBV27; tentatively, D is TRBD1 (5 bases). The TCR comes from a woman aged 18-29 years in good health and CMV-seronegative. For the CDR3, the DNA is TGTGCCAGCAGTAGGATGACAGATGAAAAACTGTTTTTT. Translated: CASSRMTDEKLFF.